By sample fraction, the clone carrying this T cell receptor (beta chain) is large. Its antigen remains unidentified. This record comes from a study of liver allograft versus peripheral blood T cells. About the research overall: Intrahepatic T cell receptor repertoires from transplanted livers were compared against repertoires in recipients' peripheral blood. Whole-study results and caveats: Reportedly, the T cell receptor repertoires present inside liver allografts differed from those in peripheral blood.

TCRdb recomputed calls from the reads with MiXCR, one row per CDR3 protein. Here the sample spans around 8,800 distinct CDR3 sequences, roughly a fifth being singletons. The CDR3 covers 15 residues. V was cut by 5 bases and J by 3 bases, with 16 bases left in between. CDR1 LNHDA and CDR2 SQIVND come from the germline V gene (reference sequence). The sequence was collected from a human patient who had a liver transplant. Part of the T cell pool may stem from the graft donor. The genes are TRBV19 and TRBJ1-1; D is ambiguous. The CDR3: CASSSPDLLHTEAFF. The CDR3 nucleotides are TGTGCCAGTAGTTCTCCAGATCTTTTGCACACTGAAGCTTTCTTT.